This TCR beta chain originates from a study of cytomegalovirus exposure and HLA in healthy donors. With 60 Vbeta and 13 Jbeta primers, the PCR was carried out. Sequencing used immunoSEQ multiplex PCR; TCRdb keeps in-frame clones, though not all of them. This sample has approximately 190,000 clones, with approximately 85% found just once. A word on this clone: Its specificity is unknown.

After removal of 0 bases from V and 4 bases from J, the junction contained 2 bases not matched to a gene. CDR1 and CDR2 (germline): GTSNPN, SVGIG (reference sequence). CDR3 size: 15 residues. Findings of the study overall: Earlier results showed most TCR beta V segments being productive about 87% or about 30% of the time. Both high specificity and high sensitivity reportedly marked the classifier's diagnosis of cytomegalovirus status.

The chain combines TRBV30 with TRBJ2-3; 12 nucleotides line up with TRBD2. The receptor was derived from a woman aged 18-29 years in good health and CMV-seronegative. The specimen was PBMCs. The CDR3 DNA reads TGTGCCTGGAGTGTACTAGCGGGAGGTGCAGATACGCAGTATTTT. Its translation is CAWSVLAGGADTQYF.